A single sample gave rise to the 20 T cell receptor beta chains below, sequenced in a study of blood T cell repertoires in COVID-19. TCRdb keeps only in-frame clones here, not all; method: immunoSEQ multiplex PCR. This sample has around 70,000 clones, with about 82% found just once. Sequencing input: peripheral blood. The receptors come from a woman aged 55-70 years with acute or convalescent COVID-19.

The chain is built from TRBV21-1 and TRBJ2-4; the table gives TRBD2 as D, unverified against the DNA. TRBV21-1 is annotated as a pseudogene. CDR3 length equals 12 residues. CDR3 DNA: TGTGCCAGCAGCAAATTCGGAAACATTCAGTACTTC. Amino acids: CASSKFGNIQYF.

This clone was counted a few times. V usage is TRBV11-2 and J usage is TRBJ1-5; TRBD1 might be the D (5 bases). The length of the CDR3 is 14 residues. Trimming cost V 2 bases and J 1 base, with 6 bases left between them. CDR1 and CDR2 from the germline V gene are SGHAT and FQNNGV. The CDR3, as DNA: TGTGCCAGCAGCTTATCAGGGAGCAATCAGCCCCAGCATTTT. Translating gives CASSLSGSNQPQHF. Filled out from reference TRBV11-2 and TRBJ1-5, the complete variable domain reads EAGVAQSPRYKIIEKRQSVAFWCNPISGHATLYWYQQILGQGPKLLIQFQNNGVVDDSQLPKDRFSAERLKGVDSTLKIQPAKLEDSAVYLCASSLSGSNQPQHFGDGTRLSIL.

This clone showed up just once. The chain recombines TRBV21-1 with TRBJ1-3; the table calls TRBD1, which could not be checked here. TRBV21-1 is tagged as a pseudogene. The CDR3 runs to 14 residues. The DNA for the CDR3 is TGTGCCAGCCTGAGAGCAGGCTCTGGAAACACCATATATTTT. It yields the protein CASLRAGSGNTIYF.

CDR3 residues: CASRSGGAFSYNEQFF. CDR3 sequence (DNA): TGTGCCAGCAGGAGCGGGGGGGCTTTTTCTTACAATGAGCAGTTCTTC. The rearrangement joins TRBV2 to TRBJ2-1, with TRBD2 identical over 10 bases. V lost 6 bases and J lost 4; bases outside the gene matches: 9. There are 16 residues in the CDR3. CDR1 is SNHLY and CDR2 is FYNNEI in the germline V gene.

The table lists this clone with a count of one. This chain connects TRBV6-1 to TRBJ1-1; 8 bases line up with TRBD1. Germline CDR1 reads MNHNS; CDR2 reads SASEGT. There are 12 residues in the CDR3. Losses at the gene ends were 6 bases for V and 10 bases for J; bases not matched to a gene: 7. The CDR3, as DNA: TGTGCCAGCAGCCAGGGGGCCCCCGTAGCTTTCTTT. It is translated as CASSQGAPVAFF.

The gene calls are TRBV30 and TRBJ1-5; D is undetermined. Germline V gene data show CDR1 as GTSNPN and CDR2 as SVGIG (reference sequence). The CDR3 contains 20 residues. Trimming pared 4 bases from V and 3 bases from J, leaving 31 bases between. DNA of the CDR3: TGTGCCTGGACCCTCCCGAATGGGAGCCTATTTGCGATAGCCAATCAGCCCCAGCATTTT. Translation gives CAWTLPNGSLFAIANQPQHF.

This clone was found once. CDR3 loop: CASSLGALNTEAFF. In DNA form, the CDR3 reads TGTGCCAGCAGCTTAGGGGCCTTGAACACTGAAGCTTTCTTT. This sequence joins TRBV7-9 and TRBJ1-1; no clear D gene. The CDR3 has 14 amino acids. V shed 1 base and J shed 0 bases, with 6 bases lying between them. Germline-derived CDR1 and CDR2 are SEHNR and FQNEAQ (reference sequence). Full variable domain (rest looked up from reference TRBV7-9 and TRBJ1-1): DTGVSQNPRHKITKRGQNVTFRCDPISEHNRLYWYRQTLGQGPEFLTYFQNEAQLEKSRLLSDRFSAERPKGSFSTLEIQRTEQGDSAMYLCASSLGALNTEAFFGQGTRLTVV.

This clone was observed a single time. The V and J genes are TRBV10-3 and TRBJ1-5, with a possible D match to TRBD1 (6 bases). CDR1 and CDR2 (germline): ENHRY, SYGVKD. This CDR3 region has 14 residues. Trimming left V 3 bases short and J 6 bases short, with 12 bases between. The CDR3 here is CAISERGGAQPQHF. The CDR3 region has the DNA TGTGCCATCAGTGAAAGGGGGGGCGCTCAGCCCCAGCATTTT.

The V call is TRBV29-1, the J call TRBJ2-4, with D perhaps matching TRBD2 (5 bases). V lost 4 bases and J 3 bases, leaving 16 bases between the germline ends. The V gene's germline CDR1 is SQVTM and CDR2 ANQGSEA. This CDR3 has 15 amino acids. The CDR3 region is CSVVGLARFKNIQYF. The CDR3 nucleotides read TGCAGCGTTGTTGGGCTAGCCAGATTCAAAAACATTCAGTACTTC.

In the case of this clone: Other DNA sequences from this sample encode an identical CDR3 as well. V usage is TRBV24-1 and J usage is TRBJ1-1; 8 nucleotides match TRBD1. Germline assignment: CDR1 KGHDR and CDR2 SFDVKD. Trimming took 5 bases from V and 3 from J; bases not matched to a gene: 1. The CDR3 contains 13 residues. The CDR3 here is CATSGGQDTEAFF. The CDR3 nucleotides are TGTGCCACCAGTGGGGGACAGGACACTGAAGCTTTCTTT.

The J gene is TRBJ2-2, the V gene TRBV6-1; 8 nucleotides align to TRBD2. The germline V gene encodes CDR1 MNHNS and CDR2 SASEGT. V shed 3 bases, J shed 9 bases, and the junction held 9 bases outside the gene matches. CDR3 size: 15 residues. In DNA, the CDR3 is TGTGCCAGCAGTGATCAGCGGGGGACCCGAAGGGAGCTGTTTTTT. Protein product: CASSDQRGTRRELFF.

The gene calls are TRBV19 and TRBJ1-5; 7 bases map to TRBD1. Trimming took 0 bases from V and 4 from J; bases not matched to a gene: 3. This CDR3 comprises 15 residues. In germline, CDR1 is LNHDA, CDR2 SQIVND (reference sequence). CDR3 sequence (DNA): TGTGCCAGTAGTATAGATCGACAGGGAAATCAGCCCCAGCATTTT. Encoded protein: CASSIDRQGNQPQHF.

The rearrangement joins TRBV5-1 to TRBJ2-7; the D gene is possibly TRBD1 (6 bases). The V end was cut by 4 bases, the J end by 9 bases, with 17 bases between. The CDR3 sequence is 13 residues long. Per germline, CDR1 SGHRS and CDR2 YFSETQ. The CDR3 reads CASSGGPTVGQYF. CDR3 in DNA: TGCGCCAGCAGCGGGGGCCCTACTGTGGGGCAGTACTTC.

The V and J genes are TRBV2 and TRBJ1-1, with D unclear. The V gene's germline CDR1 is SNHLY and CDR2 FYNNEI. Trimming left V 7 bases short and J 7 bases short, with 19 bases between. This CDR3 has 14 residues. This CDR3 reads CASTLGRDTSEAFF. DNA of the CDR3: TGTGCCAGCACCCTCGGGCGGGATACAAGTGAAGCTTTCTTT.

The chain has TRBV5-1 and TRBJ1-5; 8 bases are a match to TRBD1. CDR3 length: 14 amino acids. Per germline, CDR1 SGHRS and CDR2 YFSETQ. V shed 3 bases and J 7 bases; nucleotides not matched to a gene: 6. CDR3 loop: CASSWGTGIQPQHF. In nucleotides, the CDR3 is TGCGCCAGCAGCTGGGGGACAGGCATCCAGCCCCAGCATTTT.

The rearrangement uses TRBV4-2 and TRBJ1-2; TRBD1 matches 7 bases. V dropped 1 base and J dropped 10; count of bases not matched to a gene: 9. Germline V gives CDR1 LGHNA, CDR2 YNFKEQ. The CDR3 has 14 amino acids. The CDR3 is CASSQAVVGQDYTF. The CDR3 bases are TGTGCCAGCAGCCAAGCGGTAGTAGGACAGGACTACACCTTC.

This clone has just a few counts. The chain has TRBV6-5 and TRBJ2-1; TRBD2 matches 10 bases. Germline CDR1 and CDR2: MNHEY and SVGAGI. This CDR3 spans 15 amino acids. V was pared by 6 bases and J by 3 bases, with 5 bases of the junction left unmatched. CDR3 in amino acids: CASRTIAGGYNEQFF. The CDR3 nucleotides are TGTGCCAGCAGGACCATAGCGGGAGGCTACAATGAGCAGTTCTTC.

J is TRBJ1-3 and V is TRBV5-1; TRBD1 aligns across 9 bases. CDR1 is SGHRS and CDR2 is YFSETQ in the germline V gene. The CDR3 extends over 16 amino acids. Losses at the gene ends were 2 bases for V and 0 bases for J; bases not matched to a gene: 3. CDR3 region: CASSLGQGTSGNTIYF. In DNA, the CDR3 is TGCGCCAGCAGCTTAGGACAGGGGACCTCTGGAAACACCATATATTTT.

The V and J genes are TRBV20-1 and TRBJ1-5, with TRBD1 identical over 7 bases. V lost 3 bases to trimming and J lost 4 bases; unmatched junction nucleotides: 3. Germline lookup yields CDR1 DFQATT and CDR2 SNEGSKA (reference sequence). The CDR3 sequence is 13 residues long. CDR3 in amino acids: CSASQGVNQPQHF. The CDR3 nucleotides are TGCAGTGCTAGTCAGGGGGTGAATCAGCCCCAGCATTTT.

CDR3: CASSVRPGSNEKLFF. CDR3 nucleotides: TGTGCCAGCAGTGTTCGGCCAGGCTCTAATGAAAAACTGTTTTTT. The chain couples TRBV2 to TRBJ1-4; D not certain. Per the germline V gene, CDR1 is SNHLY and CDR2 is FYNNEI. The CDR3 runs to 15 residues. V lost 4 bases and J lost 3, with 12 bases in between.